A single sample is the source of the 18 T cell receptor beta chains below, sequenced in a study of blood T cell repertoires in COVID-19. Measured with immunoSEQ multiplex PCR; TCRdb has only the in-frame clones, and not every one. The sample lists 200,000 to 250,000 clones, 85% to 90% seen once, with 6.2% in the top ten. The sample taken for sequencing was peripheral blood. The receptors were sampled from a man aged 55 to 70 with acute or convalescent COVID-19.

The rearrangement links TRBV11-2 to TRBJ2-2; 12 bases align to TRBD2. Germline V gene sequence: CDR1 SGHAT, CDR2 FQNNGV. V lost 5 bases, J lost 7 bases, and 8 bases stayed unmatched. The CDR3 spans 16 residues. CDR3 DNA sequence: TGTGCCAGCAGCGCAAGACTAGCGGGAGTTATCGGGGAGCTGTTTTTT. Translated, it gives CASSARLAGVIGELFF.

The chain employs TRBV24-1 and TRBJ2-1; 7 bases map to TRBD2. Germline trimming cut 1 base from V and 7 bases from J; bases unmatched to any gene: 9. Germline V lookup: CDR1 KGHDR, CDR2 SFDVKD. The CDR3 contains 16 residues. CDR3 sequence reads: CATSDFLGLEVNEQFF. The DNA of the CDR3 is TGTGCCACCAGTGATTTCCTCGGACTAGAGGTGAATGAGCAGTTCTTC.

The rearrangement joins TRBV9 to TRBJ2-1, with unresolved D. Between the trimmed V and J ends, which lost 0 bases and 11 bases, there was a span of 6 bases. In germline, CDR1 is SGDLS, CDR2 YYNGEE. CDR3 length equals 11 residues. The CDR3, as DNA: TGTGCCAGCAGCGTAGAACAGCAGCAGTTCTTC. Its translation: CASSVEQQQFF. The full variable domain, completed using reference TRBV9 and TRBJ2-1, is DSGVTQTPKHLITATGQRVTLRCSPRSGDLSVYWYQQSLDQGLQFLIQYYNGEERAKGNILERFSAQQFPDLHSELNLSSLELGDSALYFCASSVEQQQFFGPGTRLTVL.

The chain links TRBV7-9 to TRBJ2-7; 10 nucleotides agree with TRBD1. The V gene's germline CDR1 is SEHNR and CDR2 FQNEAQ (reference sequence). V trimming: 5 bases; J trimming: 0 bases; junction bases outside the gene matches: 7. CDR3 length equals 16 residues. The CDR3 nucleotides read TGTGCCAGCAGCCCACGGACAGGGGGAACCTCCTACGAGCAGTACTTC. It translates to CASSPRTGGTSYEQYF.

The chain has TRBV6-4 and TRBJ2-7, with 8 bases identical to TRBD2. CDR1 is MRHNA, CDR2 SNTAGT, per germline. This CDR3 spans 16 amino acids. V was clipped by 0 bases and J by 7 bases; unmatched bases: 11. CDR3 sequence (DNA): TGTGCCAGCAGTGACTCCCCCAGCGGGAGCCCTTGGGAGCAGTACTTC. Amino acid sequence: CASSDSPSGSPWEQYF.

V gene TRBV12-3 or TRBV12-4 combines with J gene TRBJ1-2; TRBD1 matches at 8 bases. This CDR3 is 13 amino acids long. With V trimmed by 7 bases and J by 7 bases, 8 bases remained unmatched. Here the CDR3 DNA reads TGTGCCAGCACCCCGACAGGGGTGGCTGGCTACACCTTC. It specifies CASTPTGVAGYTF.

The CDR3 here is CASSVEAGVNEQFF. The CDR3 DNA reads TGTGCCAGCAGCGTAGAAGCGGGAGTCAATGAGCAGTTCTTC. V and J are TRBV9 and TRBJ2-1, with 8 bases lining up with TRBD2. The length of the CDR3 is 14 residues. The J segment lost 6 bases and the V segment lost 0 bases, leaving 2 bases of the junction unmatched. Per the germline V gene, CDR1 is SGDLS and CDR2 is YYNGEE.

The chain combines TRBV5-1 with TRBJ1-1; D possibly corresponds to TRBD1 (6 bases). The V end was cut by 2 bases, the J end by 0 bases, with 14 bases between. This CDR3 has 16 amino acids. The germline V gene has CDR1 SGHRS and CDR2 YFSETQ. The DNA of the CDR3 is TGCGCCAGCAGCTTAGGGTCCTGGGGGCTGAACACTGAAGCTTTCTTT. Amino acid sequence: CASSLGSWGLNTEAFF.

The V call is TRBV6-2 or TRBV6-3, the J call TRBJ1-1, with TRBD1 matching 8 bases. CDR3 size: 15 residues. Germline CDR1 reads MNHEY; CDR2 reads SVGEGT. Trimming took 0 bases from V and 6 from J; bases not matched to a gene: 6. The CDR3 reads CASSYSYRGSAEAFF. As DNA, the CDR3 is TGTGCCAGCAGTTACTCGTACAGGGGGTCAGCTGAAGCTTTCTTT.

The J gene is TRBJ2-1, the V gene TRBV19; 14 bases line up with TRBD2. Germline CDR1 reads LNHDA; CDR2 reads SQIVND (reference sequence). V was clipped by 5 bases and J by 5 bases; unmatched bases: 8. The CDR3 has 17 amino acids. This CDR3 is CASSPGLAGVFDNEQFF. In DNA, the CDR3 is TGTGCCAGTAGTCCGGGACTAGCGGGAGTGTTCGACAATGAGCAGTTCTTC.

V is TRBV29-1 and J is TRBJ2-1; maybe TRBD1 (5 bases). Germline CDR1 reads SQVTM; CDR2 reads ANQGSEA. V was trimmed by 4 bases and J by 1 base, leaving 8 bases between them. The CDR3 length is 13 residues. DNA for the CDR3: TGCAGCGTTGGGGGCTATTCCTACAATGAGCAGTTCTTC. Translation gives CSVGGYSYNEQFF.

J is TRBJ2-7 and V is TRBV6-6; 10 positions match TRBD2. Germline lookup yields CDR1 MNHNY and CDR2 SVGAGI (reference sequence). V lost 5 bases, J lost 5 bases, and 15 bases stayed unmatched. This CDR3 comprises 17 residues. CDR3 nucleotide sequence: TGTGCCAGCAGTCGGGTTTCTTGGACTAGCGGTGCCAACGAGCAGTACTTC. This sequence encodes CASSRVSWTSGANEQYF.

The chain uses TRBV6-6 and TRBJ1-2; D remains ambiguous. The CDR3 is 16 amino acids. V was clipped by 6 bases and J by 1 base, with 18 bases between them. CDR1 and CDR2 from the germline V gene are MNHNY and SVGAGI (reference sequence). The CDR3 DNA follows: TGTGCCAGCAGCCTGAAGGCAGGCCCACTTAACTATGGCTACACCTTC. Protein: CASSLKAGPLNYGYTF.

The chain employs TRBV11-3 and TRBJ2-7; 10 bases align to TRBD2. The CDR3 loop spans 18 amino acids. V lost 1 base, J lost 2 bases, and 11 bases stayed unmatched. CDR1 is SGHNT and CDR2 is YENEEA in the germline V gene. The DNA for the CDR3 is TGTGCCAGCAGCTTAGTAGGGCTAGCGGGAGTCACGACCTACGAGCAGTACTTC. This translates into CASSLVGLAGVTTYEQYF.

The chain combines TRBV11-3 with TRBJ2-7; 11 positions match TRBD2. This CDR3 contains 19 residues. Unmatched junction bases numbered 17, after V lost 2 bases and J lost 5 bases. Germline V CDR1 and CDR2: SGHNT, YENEEA. Here the CDR3 reads CASSLIGPSGRSRQNEQYF. In nucleotides, the CDR3 is TGTGCCAGCAGCTTAATCGGGCCTAGCGGGAGGTCTCGTCAAAACGAGCAGTACTTC.

This clone has more than one count but fewer than ten. The CDR3 DNA follows: TGTGCCAGCAGGGGCTATGACTATGGCTACACCTTC. Translating it yields CASRGYDYGYTF. V gene TRBV12-3 or TRBV12-4 combines with J gene TRBJ1-2; D remains ambiguous. This CDR3 is built from 12 residues. Trimming took 6 bases from V and 3 from J, leaving 8 bases between them.

J is TRBJ1-6 and V is TRBV4-3, with TRBD1 identical over 10 bases. The germline gives CDR1 LGHNA, CDR2 YSLEER. J was trimmed by 9 bases and V by 0 bases; bases with no gene match: 2. CDR3 length: 15 residues. DNA for the CDR3: TGCGCCAGCAGCCAAGATGGGACAGGGGTTTCACCCCTCCACTTT. This encodes CASSQDGTGVSPLHF.

The chain carries TRBV15 and TRBJ1-6, with D possibly matching TRBD1 (6 bases). This CDR3 has 17 amino acids. CDR1 and CDR2 (germline): LNHNV, YYDKDF (reference sequence). The V and J ends lost 1 base and 7 bases respectively, with 17 bases between them. CDR3 amino acids: CATSRGRGALMNSPLHF. Written as DNA, the CDR3 is TGTGCCACCAGCAGAGGGCGGGGGGCATTGATGAATTCACCCCTCCACTTT.